This T cell receptor beta chain was sequenced during a study of cytotoxic CD8 clonotypes in ibrutinib-treated CLL. Depths of 1 in 200,000 to 1 in 1 million T cells were the sequencing target. Using immunoSEQ multiplex PCR, the repertoire was profiled, and TCRdb retains in-frame clones only, with some absent. Here the sample spans about 76,000 clones, approximately 87% being singletons. V was shortened by 4 bases and J by 6 bases, with 11 bases between the two germline ends. The CDR3 spans 12 residues. CDR1 is SGHKS and CDR2 is YYEKEE in the germline V gene (reference sequence). This clonotype was obtained from a human donor with chronic lymphocytic leukemia. Material: PBMCs, obtained after 24 months of ibrutinib treatment. The chain recombines TRBV5-5 with TRBJ2-7; D unresolved. Written as DNA, the CDR3 is TGTGCCAGCAGCATCGTTGGGCCCGAGCAGTACTTC. This sequence encodes CASSIVGPEQYF.